This T cell receptor (beta chain) originates from a study of T-cell reconstitution after alpha-beta-depleted transplantation in children. Study-level results: Elevated TCRbeta diversity at day 60 was traced, in some patients, to surviving recipient T cells and thymic progenitors. T-cell counts and diversity were attributed mostly to newly produced T cells one year after transplant. Two months or so post-transplant, alpha-beta T cells reportedly derived from several hundred expanded graft clones.

The trim removed 5 bases at V and 4 bases at J, leaving 5 bases unmatched. The CDR3 totals 15 residues. The V gene's germline CDR1 is SGHAT and CDR2 FQNNGV. Unique molecular identifiers were used in preparing the TCRbeta library. TCRdb re-called the PCR reads through MiXCR, storing one row per CDR3 protein. The top ten clones hold approximately 30% of a sample with 200,000 to 250,000 distinct CDR3 sequences, roughly a tenth of them seen once. This clonotype has only a few counts. Its antigen is currently unknown. The gene calls are TRBV11-2 and TRBJ2-3, with 11 nucleotides matching TRBD1. Source: PBMCs, taken before TCRalphabeta/CD19-depleted stem cell transplant. This clonotype was sampled from a child younger than two with acute myeloid leukemia, due to receive a stem cell transplant. The CDR3 nucleotides read TGTGCCAGCAGCGTGGACAGGGGGCCTCCAGATACGCAGTATTTT. Its protein is CASSVDRGPPDTQYF.